One and the same sample provided the 18 T cell receptor beta chains below, sequenced in a study of blood T cell repertoires in COVID-19. Sequencing used immunoSEQ multiplex PCR; TCRdb keeps in-frame clones, though not all of them. In the table there are about 45,000 clones, 77% of which are singletons. The sequencing input was peripheral blood. Source of these receptors: a woman in her seventies with acute or convalescent COVID-19.

The chain links TRBV27 to TRBJ2-5; the D gene is possibly TRBD2 (6 bases). Trimming stripped 6 bases from V and 5 bases from J, with 10 bases between. CDR3 size: 12 residues. CDR1 is MNHEY and CDR2 is SMNVEV in the germline V gene (reference sequence). The CDR3 region has the DNA TGTGCCAGCAGGCACAGCGGGGAGACCCAGTACTTC. Amino acids: CASRHSGETQYF.

DNA for the CDR3: TGTGCCAGCAGCTTCCCAGGGGGCGCGGAGGGCTACACCTTC. The encoded protein is CASSFPGGAEGYTF. The chain uses TRBV7-2 and TRBJ1-2, with TRBD1 matching over 8 bases. The CDR3 consists of 14 residues. V lost 3 bases to trimming and J lost 8 bases; unmatched junction nucleotides: 8. Germline V CDR1 and CDR2: SGHTA, FQGNSA. Combining the CDR3 with reference TRBV7-2 and TRBJ1-2 gives the whole variable domain GAGVSQSPSNKVTEKGKDVELRCDPISGHTALYWYRQSLGQGLEFLIYFQGNSAPDKSGLPSDRFSAERTGGSVSTLTIQRTQQEDSAVYLCASSFPGGAEGYTFGSGTRLTVV.

This clone has a handful of counts. The gene calls are TRBV4-1 and TRBJ1-4; 7 nucleotides match TRBD1. This CDR3 region has 14 residues. V lost 5 bases, J lost 8 bases, and 8 bases stayed unmatched. From germline, CDR1 is MGHRA and CDR2 YSYEKL. CDR3 region: CASSSSGQEEKLFF. The CDR3 DNA sequence: TGCGCCAGCAGCTCCTCCGGACAGGAAGAAAAACTGTTTTTT.

The chain is built from TRBV5-5 and TRBJ2-2; 8 positions agree with TRBD2. After removal of 4 bases from V and 3 bases from J, the junction contained 11 bases not matched to a gene. CDR3 length equals 17 residues. Germline CDR1 is SGHKS and CDR2 is YYEKEE (reference sequence). CDR3 bases: TGTGCCAGCAGCCCCCGTTCGGGGGGGGCGTACACCGGGGAGCTGTTTTTT. Translating it yields CASSPRSGGAYTGELFF.

The chain employs TRBV19 and TRBJ1-1, with D possibly matching TRBD1 (5 bases). The CDR3 consists of 16 residues. With 3 bases removed from V and 4 bases from J, the gap between germline ends came to 18 bases. Germline V gene sequence: CDR1 LNHDA, CDR2 SQIVND (reference sequence). In DNA form, the CDR3 reads TGTGCCAGTAGTATTTCTTGGGGGGGAAGAGGCACTGAAGCTTTCTTT. Its protein product is CASSISWGGRGTEAFF.

This chain links TRBV19 with TRBJ1-5, with a possible D match to TRBD1 (5 bases). Germline assignment: CDR1 LNHDA and CDR2 SQIVND (reference sequence). This CDR3 contains 16 residues. With 3 bases removed from V and 6 bases from J, the gap between germline ends came to 18 bases. The CDR3 DNA sequence: TGTGCCAGTAGTATCGGCGGGGGGAATGTTGTTCAGCCCCAGCATTTT. Translated: CASSIGGGNVVQPQHF. Full variable domain (outside the CDR3, taken from reference TRBV19 and TRBJ1-5): DGGITQSPKYLFRKEGQNVTLSCEQNLNHDAMYWYRQDPGQGLRLIYYSQIVNDFQKGDIAEGYSVSREKKESFPLTVTSAQKNPTAFYLCASSIGGGNVVQPQHFGDGTRLSIL.

The rearrangement links TRBV2 to TRBJ1-5; D gene ambiguous. Trimming shortened V by 0 bases and J by 7 bases, and 10 bases separated the two germline ends. Germline V gene lookup returns CDR1 SNHLY and CDR2 FYNNEI. The CDR3 runs to 14 residues. In nucleotides, the CDR3 is TGTGCCAGCAGTGAAGCCCCACCAGGCCAGCCCCAGCATTTT. Its translation: CASSEAPPGQPQHF.

The table lists this clone with a count of one. The chain links TRBV3-1 (or the pseudogene TRBV3-2) to TRBJ2-2; TRBD2 agrees at 10 bases. V dropped 3 bases and J dropped 6; count of bases not matched to a gene: 7. Germline CDR1 LGHDT, CDR2 YNNKEL (reference sequence). This CDR3 contains 16 residues. The CDR3 DNA is TGTGCCAGCAGCCACATAGCGGGGGGCCAGGCCGGGGAGCTGTTTTTT. Amino acid sequence: CASSHIAGGQAGELFF.

The V gene is TRBV6-5, the J gene TRBJ1-4; TRBD1 might be the D (6 bases). The germline CDR1 and CDR2 sequences are MNHEY and SVGAGI. The germline V and J ends were trimmed by 3 bases and 9 bases, with 14 bases remaining between them. This CDR3 region has 14 residues. The CDR3 here is CASSYNRDRQKLFF. CDR3 DNA: TGTGCCAGCAGTTATAACCGTGACAGGCAAAAACTGTTTTTT.

The rearrangement links TRBV11-2 to TRBJ1-3; D is undetermined. The V gene's germline CDR1 is SGHAT and CDR2 FQNNGV. This CDR3 comprises 16 residues. V lost 3 bases and J 1 base, leaving 13 bases between the germline ends. The CDR3 loop is CASSFLGGESGNTIYF. CDR3 in DNA: TGTGCCAGCAGCTTCCTTGGTGGGGAGTCTGGAAACACCATATATTTT.

This clone was seen a handful of times. V usage is TRBV18 and J usage is TRBJ1-2; TRBD1 matches at 12 bases. V lost 3 bases to trimming and J lost 5 bases; unmatched junction nucleotides: 4. CDR1 and CDR2 from the germline V gene are KGHSH and LQKENI. The CDR3 covers 15 residues. This chain's CDR3 is CASSPGGQGAYGYTF. DNA for the CDR3: TGTGCCAGCTCACCCGGGGGACAGGGGGCATATGGCTACACCTTC.

The V gene is TRBV10-3, the J gene TRBJ1-2, with TRBD1 matching 11 bases. CDR3 length equals 14 residues. In germline, CDR1 is ENHRY, CDR2 SYGVKD. V dropped 6 bases and J dropped 3; count of bases not matched to a gene: 3. In DNA, the CDR3 is TGTGCCATCAGGCCGGGACAGGGGGACTATGGCTACACCTTC. Protein sequence: CAIRPGQGDYGYTF.

The genes are TRBV7-2 and TRBJ1-1; D is uncertain. V was trimmed by 2 bases and J by 4 bases, leaving 14 bases between them. The CDR3 runs 15 residues. Germline V gene data show CDR1 as SGHTA and CDR2 as FQGNSA. CDR3 DNA sequence: TGTGCCAGCAGCTTATTTTCAGGCGCGAGCACTGAAGCTTTCTTT. The encoded protein is CASSLFSGASTEAFF. The complete variable domain, with remaining parts taken from reference TRBV7-2 and TRBJ1-1, reads GAGVSQSPSNKVTEKGKDVELRCDPISGHTALYWYRQSLGQGLEFLIYFQGNSAPDKSGLPSDRFSAERTGGSVSTLTIQRTQQEDSAVYLCASSLFSGASTEAFFGQGTRLTVV.

There are a few counts of this clone. The CDR3, as DNA: TGTGCCAGCAGCCAAGGGCGGCACGGTGGGACTGAAGCTTTCTTT. Translated: CASSQGRHGGTEAFF. The V and J genes are TRBV3-1 (or the pseudogene TRBV3-2) and TRBJ1-1; D ambiguous. With 1 base removed from V and 5 bases from J, the gap between germline ends came to 14 bases. From germline, CDR1 is LGHDT and CDR2 YNNKEL (reference sequence). This CDR3 has 15 amino acids.

The gene calls are TRBV5-6 and TRBJ1-2; the match to TRBD1 covers 8 bases. CDR1 is SGHDT and CDR2 is YYEEEE in the germline V gene. The CDR3 consists of 15 residues. J gave up 8 bases and V 0 bases, and 9 bases lay outside the gene matches. DNA for the CDR3: TGTGCCAGCAGCTTGGGGGCAGGGGGCGCGAGAGGCTACACCTTC. It codes for CASSLGAGGARGYTF.

In this sample, this clone turned up once. This rearrangement joins TRBV5-4 to TRBJ1-4; 7 bases line up with TRBD1. This CDR3 region has 15 residues. Trimming at V came to 4 bases and at J to 4 bases, leaving 7 bases not matched to a gene. Germline values: CDR1 SGHNT, CDR2 YYREEE (reference sequence). The CDR3 sequence: CASSENRGLNEKLFF. The CDR3, as DNA: TGTGCCAGCAGCGAAAACAGGGGACTTAATGAAAAACTGTTTTTT. Supplemented by reference TRBV5-4 and TRBJ1-4, the full variable domain reads ETGVTQSPTHLIKTRGQQVTLRCSSQSGHNTVSWYQQALGQGPQFIFQYYREEENGRGNFPPRFSGLQFPNYSSELNVNALELDDSALYLCASSENRGLNEKLFFGSGTQLSVL.

This clone was picked up a small number of times. The chain carries TRBV29-1 and TRBJ2-7, with a weak D call TRBD1 (6 bases). Germline V gene sequence: CDR1 SQVTM, CDR2 ANQGSEA. The V end lost 7 bases, the J end lost 3 bases, and 16 bases lay between the germline ends. The CDR3 consists of 13 residues. CDR3 loop: CSARWDTDYEQYF. The CDR3 bases are TGCAGCGCCCGCTGGGACACAGACTACGAGCAGTACTTC.

The chain combines TRBV9 with TRBJ2-1; 8 bases are a match to TRBD2. After removal of 7 bases from V and 3 bases from J, the junction contained 6 bases not matched to a gene. This CDR3 has 14 amino acids. Germline CDR1 is SGDLS and CDR2 is YYNGEE. The CDR3 here is CASGSGRGYNEQFF. The CDR3 DNA reads TGTGCCAGCGGGAGCGGGAGAGGCTACAATGAGCAGTTCTTC.